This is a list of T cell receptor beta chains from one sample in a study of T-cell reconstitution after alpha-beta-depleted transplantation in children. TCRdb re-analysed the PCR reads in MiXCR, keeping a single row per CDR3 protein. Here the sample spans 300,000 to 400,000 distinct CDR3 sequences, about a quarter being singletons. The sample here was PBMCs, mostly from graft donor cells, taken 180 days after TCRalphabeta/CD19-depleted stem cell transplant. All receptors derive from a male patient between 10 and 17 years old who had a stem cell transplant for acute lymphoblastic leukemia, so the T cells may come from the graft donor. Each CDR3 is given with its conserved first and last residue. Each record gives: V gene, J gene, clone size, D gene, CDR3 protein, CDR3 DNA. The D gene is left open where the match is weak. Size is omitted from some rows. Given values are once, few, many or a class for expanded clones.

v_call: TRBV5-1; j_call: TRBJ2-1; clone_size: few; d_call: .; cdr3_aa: CASSLYAGTLGNEQFF; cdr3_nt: TGCGCCAGCAGCTTATACGCCGGGACGTTAGGAAATGAGCAGTTCTTC
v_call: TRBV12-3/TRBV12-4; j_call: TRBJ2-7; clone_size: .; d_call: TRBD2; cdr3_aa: CASSLGQTSPYEQYF; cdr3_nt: TGTGCCAGCAGTTTGGGTCAGACTAGCCCCTACGAGCAGTACTTC
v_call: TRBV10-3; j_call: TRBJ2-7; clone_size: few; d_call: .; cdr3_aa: CAISFSGLPYEQYF; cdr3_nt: TGTGCCATCAGTTTCTCGGGACTTCCCTACGAGCAGTACTTC
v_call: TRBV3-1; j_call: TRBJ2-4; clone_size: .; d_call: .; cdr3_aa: CASSQRGAELAKNIQYF; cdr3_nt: TGTGCCAGCAGCCAAAGGGGGGCGGAATTGGCCAAAAACATTCAGTACTTC
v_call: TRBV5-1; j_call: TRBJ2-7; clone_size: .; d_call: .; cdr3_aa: CASSRTYTYEQYF; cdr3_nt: TGCGCCAGCAGCCGGACCTACACCTACGAGCAGTACTTC
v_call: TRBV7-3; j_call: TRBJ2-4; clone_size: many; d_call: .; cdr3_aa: CASSLIGGADIQYF; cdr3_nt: TGTGCCAGCAGCTTAATAGGGGGGGCAGACATTCAGTACTTC
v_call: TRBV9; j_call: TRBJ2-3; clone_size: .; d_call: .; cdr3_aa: CASSVRLDLTDTQYF; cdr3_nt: TGTGCCAGCAGCGTTCGACTCGATCTCACAGATACGCAGTATTTT
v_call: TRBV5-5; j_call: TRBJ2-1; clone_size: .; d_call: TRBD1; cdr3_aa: CASSRTGTYNEQFF; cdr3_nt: TGTGCCAGCAGTAGGACAGGGACCTACAATGAGCAGTTCTTC
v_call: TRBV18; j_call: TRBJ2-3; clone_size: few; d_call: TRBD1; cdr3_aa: CASSPDRGHHTQYF; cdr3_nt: TGTGCCAGCTCACCAGACAGGGGCCACCATACGCAGTATTTT
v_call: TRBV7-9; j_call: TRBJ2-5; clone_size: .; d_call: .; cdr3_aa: CASSLTALETQYF; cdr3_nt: TGTGCCAGCAGCTTAACCGCCCTAGAGACCCAGTACTTC
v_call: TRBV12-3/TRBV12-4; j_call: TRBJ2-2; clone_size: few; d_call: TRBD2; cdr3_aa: CASSELAGGTLNTGELFF; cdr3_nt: TGTGCCAGCAGTGAACTAGCGGGAGGAACACTGAACACCGGGGAGCTGTTTTTT